This T cell receptor (beta chain) was recovered during a study of blood T cell repertoires in COVID-19. Whole-study context: COVID-19 samples collected from the United States, Italy and Spain covered acute and convalescent phases. PBMCs, B-cell-depleted T cells, or T cells were the source of the cDNA or gDNA that made up the material.

Per the germline V gene, CDR1 is LNHNV and CDR2 is YYDKDF (reference sequence). This CDR3 comprises 16 residues. V was shortened by 1 base and J by 3 bases, with 14 bases between the two germline ends. Libraries were prepared by immunoSEQ multiplex PCR; TCRdb keeps only in-frame clonotypes and omits some of them. Seen here are 400,000 to 550,000 clones, about 89% observed once, and the top ten hold roughly 4.3%. The receptor comes from a woman in her 30s with acute or convalescent COVID-19. Input material: peripheral blood. The chain recombines TRBV15 with TRBJ2-3; TRBD2 is a possible D gene (6 bases). In DNA, the CDR3 is TGTGCCACCAGCAGAGTTGCGGGGAGCAGGACAGATACGCAGTATTTT. This sequence encodes CATSRVAGSRTDTQYF.